Below are 32 T cell receptor beta chains sequenced from a single sample in a study of T cell clonotyping in hematopoietic cell transplantation (dated by TCRdb to the early 2020s). Library preparation was by the immunoSEQ multiplex PCR assay. TCRdb mirrors the immuneACCESS table, restricted to in-frame sequences. Some clones are absent from its copies; in checked studies, under half trace to an unresolved V gene, and the reason for the others is unknown. The sample yields around 19,000 clones; 60% to 80% were counted once. Around a sixth of the sample rests with the top ten. The time point label, read with the paper, signifies: recipient sample about 28 days before transplant, after cytoreduction. The sample consisted of peripheral blood mononuclear cells, taken before stem cell transplant. Receptors originate from a man in his 60s with acute myeloid leukemia. Some clones in this sample may be carry-over from other donors' samples.

This clone was seen once. The V gene is TRBV9, the J gene TRBJ2-7; D may be TRBD1 (6 bases). Looked up from germline, CDR1 is SGDLS and CDR2 is YYNGEE. Trimming removed 4 bases from V and 5 bases from J, with 13 bases in between. This CDR3 spans 13 amino acids. The DNA for the CDR3 is TGTGCCAGCAGCCCCGGACAGTCAAACGAGCAGTACTTC. It codes for CASSPGQSNEQYF.

The chain employs TRBV29-1 and TRBJ2-3; 7 positions match TRBD2. The germline V gene has CDR1 SQVTM and CDR2 ANQGSEA. CDR3 length equals 17 residues. V trimming: 7 bases; J trimming: 0 bases; junction bases outside the gene matches: 16. The DNA for the CDR3 is TGCAGCGCATTCGCGGGGGACCGAATTTCTAGCACAGATACGCAGTATTTT. The encoded protein is CSAFAGDRISSTDTQYF.

CDR3 nucleotide sequence: TGCGCCAGCAGCCAAGTTACCCCCTGGACAAGGGCTTTCTATGGCTACACCTTC. This translates into CASSQVTPWTRAFYGYTF. J is TRBJ1-2 and V is TRBV4-3; tentative D call: TRBD1 (5 bases). Per germline, CDR1 LGHNA and CDR2 YSLEER. V was cut by 1 base and J by 4 bases, with 22 bases left in between. The CDR3 runs to 18 residues.

J is TRBJ2-1 and V is TRBV7-9; perhaps TRBD2 as D (5 bases). The V end was cut by 1 base, the J end by 9 bases, with 10 bases between. The CDR3 is made up of 13 amino acids. CDR1 is SEHNR and CDR2 is FQNEAQ in the germline V gene (reference sequence). The CDR3 region is CASSLDSVGEQFF. CDR3 sequence (DNA): TGTGCCAGCAGCTTAGATAGCGTGGGTGAGCAGTTCTTC.

The chain couples TRBV7-2 to TRBJ2-3; TRBD2 might be the D (6 bases). This CDR3 has 17 residues. Germline CDR1 SGHTA, CDR2 FQGNSA. The ends were cut back, 4 bases at V and 0 bases at J, with 17 bases in the middle. CDR3 residues: CASSSPFDSGSTDTQYF. DNA for the CDR3: TGTGCCAGCAGCTCGCCCTTTGATAGCGGAAGCACAGATACGCAGTATTTT.

This chain connects TRBV7-2 to TRBJ2-3; possibly TRBD1 for D (6 bases). This CDR3 is 16 amino acids long. V lost 2 bases to trimming and J lost 1 base, with 13 bases between them. The V gene's germline CDR1 is SGHTA and CDR2 FQGNSA. The CDR3 is CASSLRQAGGTDTQYF. The DNA for the CDR3 is TGTGCCAGCAGCTTACGCCAGGCAGGGGGCACAGATACGCAGTATTTT.

The chain recombines TRBV5-8 with TRBJ2-3; TRBD1 matches at 11 bases. The V gene's germline CDR1 is SGHTS and CDR2 YDEGEE. This CDR3 spans 15 amino acids. V was pared by 4 bases and J by 4 bases, with 5 bases of the junction left unmatched. The CDR3 DNA sequence: TGTGCCAGCAGCAAAGGGACAGGGGGGGCAGATACGCAGTATTTT. This gives the protein CASSKGTGGADTQYF.

V and J are TRBV5-1 and TRBJ1-4; D might be TRBD1 (6 bases). The CDR3 has 16 amino acids. Trimming cost V 4 bases and J 8 bases, with 21 bases left between them. Per germline, CDR1 SGHRS and CDR2 YFSETQ. CDR3 bases: TGCGCCAGCAGCGGGGGACCCCCACTAAGGGGGGAAAAACTGTTTTTT. This codes for CASSGGPPLRGEKLFF.

This clone was recorded a few times. The rearrangement uses TRBV5-4 and TRBJ2-1; maybe TRBD2 (6 bases). The CDR3 has 15 amino acids. V was pared by 7 bases and J by 4 bases, with 18 bases between. Germline V CDR1 and CDR2: SGHNT, YYREEE (reference sequence). CDR3 sequence reads: CASGVGAGPYNEQFF. The DNA of the CDR3 is TGTGCCAGCGGGGTAGGGGCGGGGCCATACAATGAGCAGTTCTTC.

As concerns this clone: Its ends do not fully match the called genes, so a read error is possible. J is TRBJ2-7 and V is TRBV19; 14 positions agree with TRBD2. Germline CDR1 is LNHDA and CDR2 is SQIVND (reference sequence). The CDR3 sequence is 18 residues long. The CDR3 loop reads CASSISTSGRGNSHEQYF. For the CDR3, the DNA is TGTGCCAGTAGTATCTCGACTAGCGGGAGGGGGAACTCCCACGAGCAGTACTTC.

The chain is built from TRBV27 and TRBJ2-7, with 7 bases aligning to TRBD1. Germline V gene data show CDR1 as MNHEY and CDR2 as SMNVEV (reference sequence). The length of the CDR3 is 16 residues. The trim removed 3 bases at V and 6 bases at J, leaving 14 bases unmatched. The CDR3 sequence is CASSFGATGALSEQYF. The DNA of the CDR3 is TGTGCCAGCAGTTTTGGGGCTACAGGGGCCCTCTCCGAGCAGTACTTC.

The rearrangement joins TRBV5-1 to TRBJ2-7; 9 positions agree with TRBD2. Germline V CDR1 and CDR2: SGHRS, YFSETQ. V was pared by 4 bases and J by 3 bases, with 14 bases of the junction left unmatched. This CDR3 region has 17 residues. CDR3 nucleotides: TGCGCCAGCAGCATAACAGCGGGGGGTAGCGGGGGCTACGAGCAGTACTTC. It yields the protein CASSITAGGSGGYEQYF.

The V and J genes are TRBV7-9 and TRBJ2-4; D is uncertain. Germline CDR1 and CDR2: SEHNR and FQNEAQ (reference sequence). V lost 3 bases to trimming and J lost 0 bases, with 12 bases between them. The CDR3 has 16 amino acids. CDR3 residues: CASSFSVTIAKNIQYF. CDR3 nucleotide sequence: TGTGCCAGCAGCTTTTCCGTTACGATAGCCAAAAACATTCAGTACTTC.

This clone occurred a few times. The chain carries TRBV7-2 and TRBJ2-3; D remains unclear. The V and J ends lost 6 bases and 6 bases respectively, with 13 bases between them. The germline gives CDR1 SGHTA, CDR2 FQGNSA. The CDR3 spans 13 residues. The CDR3 bases are TGTGCCAGCAGGGCCGCACATGGCGATACGCAGTATTTT. It translates to CASRAAHGDTQYF.

The chain is built from TRBV10-3 and TRBJ2-3; D ambiguous. The germline V gene has CDR1 ENHRY and CDR2 SYGVKD. V was clipped by 3 bases and J by 2 bases, with 3 bases between them. The CDR3 has 12 residues. CDR3 residues: CAISDSTDTQYF. The CDR3 nucleotides read TGTGCCATCAGTGATTCCACAGATACGCAGTATTTT.

This chain connects TRBV19 to TRBJ2-1, with 13 bases aligning to TRBD2. Per the germline V gene, CDR1 is LNHDA and CDR2 is SQIVND (reference sequence). This CDR3 region has 14 residues. Germline trimming cut 6 bases from V and 11 bases from J; bases unmatched to any gene: 7. Here the CDR3 reads CASRPGLAGEKQFF. The CDR3, as DNA: TGTGCCAGTAGGCCTGGACTAGCGGGGGAGAAGCAGTTCTTC.

The chain carries TRBV7-3 and TRBJ1-1; the D gene is possibly TRBD1 (5 bases). Germline CDR1 and CDR2: SGHTA and FQGTGA. V was shortened by 1 base and J by 8 bases, with 8 bases between the two germline ends. The CDR3 runs 12 residues. CDR3 sequence reads: CASSLIRGEAFF. The CDR3 DNA sequence: TGTGCCAGCAGCTTAATTCGGGGGGAAGCTTTCTTT.

V gene TRBV2 combines with J gene TRBJ2-5; TRBD2 matches 12 bases. The CDR3 contains 14 residues. With 4 bases clipped from V and 3 bases from J, the junction kept 0 bases outside the gene matches. Germline CDR1 reads SNHLY; CDR2 reads FYNNEI. CDR3 in DNA: TGTGCCAGCAGTGGACTAGCGGGGGAAGAGACCCAGTACTTC. The encoded protein is CASSGLAGEETQYF.

The V and J genes are TRBV9 and TRBJ2-2; D perhaps matches TRBD2 (5 bases). The CDR3 contains 16 residues. V was trimmed by 0 bases and J by 0 bases, leaving 9 bases between them. Germline lookup yields CDR1 SGDLS and CDR2 YYNGEE. DNA of the CDR3: TGTGCCAGCAGCGTAGCTCCGGGAACGAACACCGGGGAGCTGTTTTTT. This encodes CASSVAPGTNTGELFF.

The CDR3 region is CASSLAAFGTGGSVWNQPQHF. CDR3 nucleotides: TGTGCCAGCAGCTTAGCCGCCTTCGGCACAGGGGGCTCTGTTTGGAATCAGCCCCAGCATTTT. The chain joins TRBV7-8 to TRBJ1-5, with 9 bases matching TRBD1. Germline CDR1 SGHVS, CDR2 FQNEAQ. CDR3 length: 21 amino acids. V was clipped by 0 bases and J by 4 bases; unmatched bases: 19.

V and J are TRBV20-1 and TRBJ2-1; D remains ambiguous. The V end lost 6 bases, the J end lost 6 bases, and 9 bases lay between the germline ends. Per the germline V gene, CDR1 is DFQATT and CDR2 is SNEGSKA (reference sequence). The CDR3 spans 11 residues. The CDR3 loop is CSAPRLNEQFF. In DNA, the CDR3 is TGCAGTGCCCCCCGCCTCAATGAGCAGTTCTTC.

This clone was counted once. This chain connects TRBV5-1 to TRBJ1-2; the D is unclear. The CDR3 is 15 residues long. Trimming removed 0 bases from V and 6 bases from J, with 15 bases in between. From germline, CDR1 is SGHRS and CDR2 YFSETQ. The CDR3 is CASSLEQEYVHGYTF. CDR3 in DNA: TGCGCCAGCAGCTTGGAGCAGGAGTATGTCCATGGCTACACCTTC. The variable domain in full, completed from reference TRBV5-1 and TRBJ1-2, reads KAGVTQTPRYLIKTRGQQVTLSCSPISGHRSVSWYQQTPGQGLQFLFEYFSETQRNKGNFPGRFSGRQFSNSRSEMNVSTLELGDSALYLCASSLEQEYVHGYTFGSGTRLTVV.

This clone was picked up a small number of times. The V call is TRBV9, the J call TRBJ1-2, with D perhaps matching TRBD1 (5 bases). Germline V gives CDR1 SGDLS, CDR2 YYNGEE. V was cut by 3 bases and J by 4 bases, with 7 bases left in between. CDR3 length: 12 residues. In nucleotides, the CDR3 is TGTGCCAGCAGCGCCGACAGCTATGGCTACACCTTC. This encodes CASSADSYGYTF.

This clone was detected once. The J gene is TRBJ2-5, the V gene TRBV19, with TRBD1 matching 7 bases. The CDR3 runs to 13 residues. In germline, CDR1 is LNHDA, CDR2 SQIVND (reference sequence). Trimming took 8 bases from V and 3 from J; bases not matched to a gene: 6. This chain's CDR3 is CASGFTGEETQYF. The CDR3 nucleotides read TGTGCCAGTGGATTCACAGGGGAAGAGACCCAGTACTTC.

The chain uses TRBV6-1 and TRBJ1-5; D call uncertain. Germline loops: CDR1 MNHNS, CDR2 SASEGT. V lost 8 bases and J lost 1, with 12 bases in between. This CDR3 contains 14 residues. The CDR3 protein is CASSSVGSNQPQHF. DNA for the CDR3: TGTGCCAGCTCGTCCGTAGGGAGCAATCAGCCCCAGCATTTT.

This clone has a handful of counts. The chain uses TRBV2 and TRBJ1-3, with a tentative D call TRBD1 (5 bases). The V end was cut by 7 bases, the J end by 3 bases, with 7 bases between. In germline, CDR1 is SNHLY, CDR2 FYNNEI. The CDR3 runs 12 residues. CDR3 amino acids: CASMGVGNTIYF. The DNA for the CDR3 is TGTGCCAGCATGGGGGTTGGAAACACCATATATTTT.

The rearrangement links TRBV2 to TRBJ2-7; TRBD2 aligns across 9 bases. The V and J ends lost 5 bases and 4 bases, in that order; junction bases with no gene match: 6. The CDR3 is made up of 14 amino acids. Germline V gives CDR1 SNHLY, CDR2 FYNNEI. The CDR3 sequence: CASSLAGPLYEQYF. CDR3 bases: TGTGCCAGCAGTCTAGCGGGGCCTCTTTACGAGCAGTACTTC.

The gene calls are TRBV13 and TRBJ1-1; D unclear. Germline V lookup: CDR1 PRHDT, CDR2 FYEKMQ (reference sequence). With 5 bases removed from V and 4 bases from J, the gap between germline ends came to 8 bases. This CDR3 contains 12 residues. The CDR3 loop reads CASSPRATEAFF. Written as DNA, the CDR3 is TGTGCCAGCAGCCCCCGCGCCACTGAAGCTTTCTTT.

The chain combines TRBV29-1 with TRBJ2-2; 7 bases map to TRBD1. After removal of 7 bases from V and 0 bases from J, the junction contained 5 bases not matched to a gene. Germline CDR1 is SQVTM and CDR2 is ANQGSEA. The CDR3 sequence is 14 residues long. The CDR3 bases are TGCAGCGGAAACAGGGGCGCGAACACCGGGGAGCTGTTTTTT. Its translation: CSGNRGANTGELFF.

The V and J genes are TRBV19 and TRBJ2-7; D is unresolved. In germline, CDR1 is LNHDA, CDR2 SQIVND (reference sequence). CDR3 size: 12 residues. The germline V and J ends were trimmed by 4 bases and 3 bases, with 7 bases remaining between them. The CDR3 region is CASSTSGYEQYF. In nucleotides, the CDR3 is TGTGCCAGTAGTACCTCGGGCTACGAGCAGTACTTC. The full variable domain, its missing parts supplied by reference TRBV19 and TRBJ2-7, is DGGITQSPKYLFRKEGQNVTLSCEQNLNHDAMYWYRQDPGQGLRLIYYSQIVNDFQKGDIAEGYSVSREKKESFPLTVTSAQKNPTAFYLCASSTSGYEQYFGPGTRLTVT.

The chain is built from TRBV7-2 and TRBJ1-5, with D maybe TRBD1 (5 bases). This CDR3 has 15 amino acids. The germline V and J ends were trimmed by 2 bases and 2 bases, with 10 bases remaining between them. CDR1 and CDR2 from the germline V gene are SGHTA and FQGNSA. The CDR3 protein is CASSLLGDGNQPQHF. CDR3 DNA: TGTGCCAGCAGCTTATTAGGGGACGGCAATCAGCCCCAGCATTTT.

The V and J genes are TRBV10-3 and TRBJ2-7; weak D call: TRBD2 (6 bases). The CDR3 length is 15 residues. Between the trimmed V and J ends, which lost 4 bases and 2 bases, there was a span of 15 bases. Germline CDR1 reads ENHRY; CDR2 reads SYGVKD. The CDR3 DNA reads as TGTGCCATCAGTGTTTGGGGGGAAAGACCCTACGAGCAGTACTTC. Encoded protein: CAISVWGERPYEQYF.